The 11 T cell receptor beta chains below come from one sample, sequenced in a study of shared clonotypes between healthy human individuals. Data came from immunoSEQ multiplex PCR; TCRdb stores just in-frame clones and leaves some out. This repertoire shows some 2,500,000 clones, 80% to 95% found once; its top ten account for approximately 0.36%. Sequencing was done on a sample of naive CD4+ T cells from PBMCs. Subset reported: CD45RA+ positively selected. The source is a man in his late teens or twenties in good health. Some clones in this sample may be carry-over from other donors' samples.

The J gene is TRBJ1-5, the V gene TRBV18; possible D gene TRBD1, 6 bases. The V gene lost 3 bases and the J gene lost 6 bases, with 15 bases spanning the gap. The CDR3 runs to 15 residues. Germline CDR1 reads KGHSH; CDR2 reads LQKENI. The CDR3 loop is CASSPSRGLTQPQHF. DNA for the CDR3: TGTGCCAGCTCACCGAGCAGGGGACTGACTCAGCCCCAGCATTTT.

The chain has TRBV28 and TRBJ2-7; tentative D call: TRBD1 (6 bases). Germline V CDR1 and CDR2: MDHEN, SYDVKM. The CDR3 runs to 14 residues. The ends were cut back, 3 bases at V and 3 bases at J, with 12 bases in the middle. In DNA, the CDR3 is TGTGCCAGCAGTTTGTCCTTACAGGGCTACGAGCAGTACTTC. Amino acids: CASSLSLQGYEQYF.

This clone was recorded only once. The sample holds other DNA sequences that translate to the same CDR3. The chain employs TRBV7-2 and TRBJ1-1; D might be TRBD1 (5 bases). Germline loops: CDR1 SGHTA, CDR2 FQGNSA. The CDR3 contains 14 residues. Trimming removed 1 base at V and 1 base at J, with 7 bases between. The CDR3 reads CASSLVRGNTEAFF. The CDR3 region has the DNA TGTGCCAGCAGCTTAGTGAGGGGGAACACTGAAGCTTTCTTT.

The chain links TRBV2 to TRBJ1-2; the D gene is possibly TRBD1 (5 bases). The CDR3 extends over 17 amino acids. In germline, CDR1 is SNHLY, CDR2 FYNNEI. Trimming removed 5 bases at V and 1 base at J, with 20 bases between. In DNA form, the CDR3 reads TGTGCCAGCAGTTCAGGAGGGGCCTCCTGGATTAACTATGGCTACACCTTC. It codes for CASSSGGASWINYGYTF. The complete variable domain, with remaining parts taken from reference TRBV2 and TRBJ1-2, reads EPEVTQTPSHQVTQMGQEVILRCVPISNHLYFYWYRQILGQKVEFLVSFYNNEISEKSEIFDDQFSVERPDGSNFTLKIRSTKLEDSAMYFCASSSGGASWINYGYTFGSGTRLTVV.

The genes are TRBV15 and TRBJ1-4; 9 bases fit TRBD1. This CDR3 is 15 amino acids long. Germline assignment: CDR1 LNHNV and CDR2 YYDKDF (reference sequence). Trimming cost V 2 bases and J 6 bases; bases outside gene matches: 4. The CDR3 spells CATSRSQGADEKLFF. The DNA of the CDR3 is TGTGCCACCAGCAGATCACAGGGGGCGGATGAAAAACTGTTTTTT. Based on the CDR3 plus reference TRBV15 and TRBJ1-4, the full variable domain is DAMVIQNPRYQVTQFGKPVTLSCSQTLNHNVMYWYQQKSSQAPKLLFHYYDKDFNNEADTPDNFQSRRPNTSFCFLDIRSPGLGDTAMYLCATSRSQGADEKLFFGSGTQLSVL.

The V gene is TRBV5-1, the J gene TRBJ2-2; D possibly corresponds to TRBD2 (6 bases). The CDR3 consists of 15 residues. With 3 bases removed from V and 4 bases from J, the gap between germline ends came to 13 bases. Looked up from germline, CDR1 is SGHRS and CDR2 is YFSETQ. CDR3 sequence reads: CASSWTGTRTGELFF. The CDR3 bases are TGCGCCAGCAGCTGGACCGGGACTCGCACCGGGGAGCTGTTTTTT.

The chain uses TRBV4-2 and TRBJ2-1; 8 positions match TRBD1. V trimming: 0 bases; J trimming: 7 bases; junction bases outside the gene matches: 14. This CDR3 contains 18 residues. Germline V gene sequence: CDR1 LGHNA, CDR2 YNFKEQ. The CDR3 bases are TGTGCCAGCAGCCAAGACCTCTTGAGGACAGGGTGGGTAAATGAGCAGTTCTTC. It translates to CASSQDLLRTGWVNEQFF.

The V and J genes are TRBV7-9 and TRBJ2-1; 11 bases are shared with TRBD1. Losses at the gene ends were 2 bases for V and 8 bases for J; bases not matched to a gene: 5. The CDR3 totals 15 residues. Germline V gene lookup returns CDR1 SEHNR and CDR2 FQNEAQ (reference sequence). This CDR3 is CASSLSGQGEDEQFF. CDR3 nucleotide sequence: TGTGCCAGCAGCTTATCGGGACAGGGGGAAGATGAGCAGTTCTTC.

The J gene is TRBJ2-5, the V gene TRBV5-4; weak D call: TRBD2 (5 bases). Per germline, CDR1 SGHNT and CDR2 YYREEE (reference sequence). The V end lost 4 bases, the J end lost 5 bases, and 15 bases lay between the germline ends. The length of the CDR3 is 14 residues. Here the CDR3 DNA reads TGTGCCAGCAGCCCGCGGGCGGAGAGGGAGACCCAGTACTTC. This sequence encodes CASSPRAERETQYF.

V usage is TRBV7-8 and J usage is TRBJ2-5, with 11 bases identical to TRBD2. The germline gives CDR1 SGHVS, CDR2 FQNEAQ. J was trimmed by 7 bases and V by 8 bases; bases with no gene match: 9. This CDR3 comprises 14 residues. CDR3 nucleotide sequence: TGTGCCAGCGGGACTAGCGGTAATTTCGGGACCCAGTACTTC. It is translated as CASGTSGNFGTQYF.

This clone occurred a few times. The chain combines TRBV19 with TRBJ2-1; maybe TRBD2 (5 bases). The CDR3 length is 13 residues. The V end lost 5 bases, the J end lost 9 bases, and 14 bases lay between the germline ends. Germline CDR1 is LNHDA and CDR2 is SQIVND (reference sequence). CDR3 sequence reads: CASSPGLPREQFF. CDR3 sequence (DNA): TGTGCCAGTAGTCCCGGACTCCCCCGTGAGCAGTTCTTC.